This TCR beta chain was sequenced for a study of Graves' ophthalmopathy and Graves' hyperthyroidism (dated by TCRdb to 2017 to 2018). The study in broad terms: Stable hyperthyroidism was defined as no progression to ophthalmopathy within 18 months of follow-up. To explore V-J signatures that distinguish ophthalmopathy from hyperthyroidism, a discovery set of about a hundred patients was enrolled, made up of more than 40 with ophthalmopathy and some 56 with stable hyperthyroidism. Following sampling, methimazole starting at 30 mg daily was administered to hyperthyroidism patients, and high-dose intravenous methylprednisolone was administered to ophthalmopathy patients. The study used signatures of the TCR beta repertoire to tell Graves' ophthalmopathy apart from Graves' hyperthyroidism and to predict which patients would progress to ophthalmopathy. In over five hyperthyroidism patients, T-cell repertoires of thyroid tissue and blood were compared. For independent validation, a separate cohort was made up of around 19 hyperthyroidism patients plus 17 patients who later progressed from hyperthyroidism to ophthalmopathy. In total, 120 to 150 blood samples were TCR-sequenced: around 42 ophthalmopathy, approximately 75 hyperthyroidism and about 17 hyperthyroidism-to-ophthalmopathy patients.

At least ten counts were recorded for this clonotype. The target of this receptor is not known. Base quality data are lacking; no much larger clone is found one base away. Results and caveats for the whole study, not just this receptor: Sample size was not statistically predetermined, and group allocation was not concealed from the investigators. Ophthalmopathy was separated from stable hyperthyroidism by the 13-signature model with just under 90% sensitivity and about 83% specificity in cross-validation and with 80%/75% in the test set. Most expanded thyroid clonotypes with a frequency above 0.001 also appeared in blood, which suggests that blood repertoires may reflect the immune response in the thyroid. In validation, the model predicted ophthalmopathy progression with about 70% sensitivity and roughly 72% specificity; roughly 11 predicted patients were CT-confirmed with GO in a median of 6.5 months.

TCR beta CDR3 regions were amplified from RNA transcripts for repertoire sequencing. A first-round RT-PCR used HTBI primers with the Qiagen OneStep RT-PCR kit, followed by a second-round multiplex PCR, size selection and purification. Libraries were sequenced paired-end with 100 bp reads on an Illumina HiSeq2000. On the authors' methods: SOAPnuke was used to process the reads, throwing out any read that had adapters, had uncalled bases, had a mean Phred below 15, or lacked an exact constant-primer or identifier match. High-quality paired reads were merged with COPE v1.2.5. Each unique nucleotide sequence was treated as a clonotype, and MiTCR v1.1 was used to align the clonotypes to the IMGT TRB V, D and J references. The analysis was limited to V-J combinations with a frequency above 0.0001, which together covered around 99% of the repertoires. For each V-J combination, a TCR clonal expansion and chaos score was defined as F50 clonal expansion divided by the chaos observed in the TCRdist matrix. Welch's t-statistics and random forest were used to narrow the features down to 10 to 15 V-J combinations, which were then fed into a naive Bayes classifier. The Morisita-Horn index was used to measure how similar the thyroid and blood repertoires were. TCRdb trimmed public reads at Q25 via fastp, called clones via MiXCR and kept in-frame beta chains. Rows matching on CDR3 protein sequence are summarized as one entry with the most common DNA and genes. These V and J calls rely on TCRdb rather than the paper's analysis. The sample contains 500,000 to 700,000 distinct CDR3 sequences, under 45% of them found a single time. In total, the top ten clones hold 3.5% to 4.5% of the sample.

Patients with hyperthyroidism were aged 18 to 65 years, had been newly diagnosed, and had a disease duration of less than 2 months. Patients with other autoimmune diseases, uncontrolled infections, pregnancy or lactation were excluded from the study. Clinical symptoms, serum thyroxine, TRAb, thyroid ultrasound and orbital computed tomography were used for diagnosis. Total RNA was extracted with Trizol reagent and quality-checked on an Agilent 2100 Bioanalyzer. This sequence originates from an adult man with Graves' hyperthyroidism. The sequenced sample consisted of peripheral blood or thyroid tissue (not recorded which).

This receptor has the CDR3 CASSLIRNTEAFF. The bases read TGTGCCAGCAGCCTGATCAGGAACACTGAAGCTTTCTTT. The V and J segments used are TRBV7-2 and TRBJ1-1; the D gene lacks a confident call. Cut back by 5 bases and 1 base, the V and J ends lie 8 bases apart. From the cysteine through the phenylalanine, the CDR3 covers 13 amino acids. Just CDR3 DNA is preserved here, 39 bases in frame from base 1. CDR1 and CDR2 (SGHTA, FQGNSA) derive from the germline V gene.